This TCR beta chain is from a study of T cells in Graves' hyperthyroidism and ophthalmopathy. In making diagnoses, clinical symptoms, serum thyroxine and TRAb, thyroid ultrasound and orbital computed tomography were all used. There were TCR beta CDR3 regions amplified from RNA transcripts. First-round RT-PCR of the TCR CDR3 relied on the HTBI primer set. Using its own MiXCR run on the multiplex PCR reads, TCRdb lists one record per CDR3 protein. The sample includes hundreds of thousands of distinct CDR3 sequences, about a sixth of them seen just once. The sample holds a few counts of this clonotype. The sample taken for sequencing was blood. This sequence originates from a woman between 18 and 29 years old with Graves' ophthalmopathy.

The CDR3 DNA is TGCGCCAGCAGCCAAGAGGCGCGGACGGAACACATTCAGTACTTC. It codes for CASSQEARTEHIQYF. V and J are TRBV4-1 and TRBJ2-4, with D uncertain. The V gene lost 0 bases and the J gene lost 8 bases, with 14 bases spanning the gap. Germline-derived CDR1 and CDR2 are MGHRA and YSYEKL. The CDR3 totals 15 residues.